The 26 T cell receptor beta chains below were found in one sample sequenced in a study of shared clonotypes between healthy human individuals. Using immunoSEQ multiplex PCR, the repertoire was profiled, and TCRdb retains in-frame clones only, with some absent. Of 2 million to 3 million clones detected, approximately 92% appear once; the ten largest clones hold over 0.12%. The specimen was naive CD4+ T cells sorted from blood. Stated subset: CD45RA+ positively selected. The receptors were gathered from a man between 18 and 29 years old in good health.

This chain links TRBV6-1 with TRBJ2-3; D not resolved. Germline values: CDR1 MNHNS, CDR2 SASEGT. Trimming pared 7 bases from V and 6 bases from J, leaving 8 bases between. The CDR3 contains 11 residues. CDR3 residues: CASTQGDTQYF. DNA for the CDR3: TGTGCCAGCACCCAAGGTGATACGCAGTATTTT.

CDR3 nucleotides: TGTGCCAGCAGCACCCCCCGGCAGCCCTACGAGCAGTACTTC. It translates to CASSTPRQPYEQYF. The V and J genes are TRBV7-2 and TRBJ2-7; D is undetermined. Germline CDR1 SGHTA, CDR2 FQGNSA. There are 14 residues in the CDR3. The V end was cut by 5 bases, the J end by 2 bases, with 13 bases between.

The rearrangement joins TRBV5-4 to TRBJ2-3, with TRBD2 matching 8 bases. CDR1 and CDR2 (germline): SGHNT, YYREEE (reference sequence). The length of the CDR3 is 17 residues. V shed 6 bases and J 3 bases; nucleotides not matched to a gene: 15. The CDR3 DNA follows: TGTGCCAGCACCCCGAGCGGGACTAGGATTATAACAGATACGCAGTATTTT. This translates into CASTPSGTRIITDTQYF.

The chain has TRBV7-9 and TRBJ1-3, with no clear D. V gave up 0 bases and J gave up 6 bases, with 9 bases separating them. Looked up from germline, CDR1 is SEHNR and CDR2 is FQNEAQ (reference sequence). This CDR3 comprises 14 residues. The CDR3 is CASSLAMSANTIYF. The CDR3 region has the DNA TGTGCCAGCAGCTTAGCTATGTCAGCAAACACCATATATTTT.

This clone appeared once. The genes are TRBV19 and TRBJ1-5, with TRBD1 matching over 7 bases. Trimming took 8 bases from V and 4 from J; bases not matched to a gene: 11. There are 15 residues in the CDR3. Germline V gene data show CDR1 as LNHDA and CDR2 as SQIVND (reference sequence). Here the CDR3 reads CASRRLDRLNQPQHF. The CDR3 coding sequence is TGTGCCAGTCGGCGGTTGGACAGGTTAAATCAGCCCCAGCATTTT.

The chain carries TRBV7-2 and TRBJ2-5, with 7 bases lining up with TRBD2. Germline lookup yields CDR1 SGHTA and CDR2 FQGNSA. This CDR3 region has 14 residues. Trimming removed 5 bases from V and 5 bases from J; junction bases left unmatched: 8. Here the CDR3 DNA reads TGTGCCAGCAGCACCGTTGGGAGGGACGAGACCCAGTACTTC. This translates into CASSTVGRDETQYF.

The gene calls are TRBV18 and TRBJ1-5; D possibly corresponds to TRBD1 (5 bases). V lost 5 bases and J lost 4, with 18 bases in between. CDR3 length: 16 amino acids. Looked up from germline, CDR1 is KGHSH and CDR2 is LQKENI. CDR3 in amino acids: CASSARDPGGNQPQHF. The CDR3, as DNA: TGTGCCAGCTCAGCCCGGGACCCCGGGGGGAATCAGCCCCAGCATTTT.

The J gene is TRBJ1-5, the V gene TRBV19; D is unclear. CDR3 length: 15 amino acids. CDR1 LNHDA and CDR2 SQIVND come from the germline V gene (reference sequence). V was shortened by 6 bases and J by 0 bases, with 12 bases between the two germline ends. This CDR3 reads CASSEISDSNQPQHF. CDR3 DNA: TGTGCCAGTAGCGAGATATCCGATAGCAATCAGCCCCAGCATTTT.

The V gene is TRBV28, the J gene TRBJ1-3, with a tentative D call TRBD1 (6 bases). Germline assignment: CDR1 MDHEN and CDR2 SYDVKM. V was clipped by 8 bases and J by 0 bases, with 17 bases between them. This CDR3 spans 16 amino acids. This CDR3 is CASLNRDRSSGNTIYF. As DNA, the CDR3 is TGTGCCAGCCTAAACAGGGACCGGAGCTCTGGAAACACCATATATTTT.

The chain links TRBV18 to TRBJ2-4, with D maybe TRBD2 (5 bases). V gave up 0 bases and J gave up 5 bases, with 11 bases separating them. CDR3 size: 15 residues. CDR1 KGHSH and CDR2 LQKENI come from the germline V gene. This CDR3 reads CASSPPGLGENIQYF. In DNA, the CDR3 is TGTGCCAGCTCACCACCCGGACTCGGGGAAAACATTCAGTACTTC.

The chain is built from TRBV27 and TRBJ1-2; D not certain. Germline loops: CDR1 MNHEY, CDR2 SMNVEV (reference sequence). The CDR3 extends over 14 amino acids. V lost 5 bases to trimming and J lost 0 bases, with 10 bases between them. The CDR3 sequence: CASSPYHTNYGYTF. In nucleotides, the CDR3 is TGTGCCAGCAGTCCCTATCACACTAACTATGGCTACACCTTC.

The chain joins TRBV5-5 to TRBJ1-2; maybe TRBD1 (5 bases). Between the trimmed V and J ends, which lost 3 bases and 5 bases, there was a span of 14 bases. Per the germline V gene, CDR1 is SGHKS and CDR2 is YYEKEE (reference sequence). CDR3 length: 14 residues. The CDR3 loop is CASSSESPGYGYTF. The CDR3 region has the DNA TGTGCCAGCAGCTCAGAGTCCCCAGGGTATGGCTACACCTTC.

This clone was counted between two and nine times. The chain links TRBV28 to TRBJ1-5, with D unclear. Trimming removed 7 bases at V and 1 base at J, with 14 bases between. Germline CDR1 MDHEN, CDR2 SYDVKM. The CDR3 has 15 amino acids. CDR3 amino acids: CASTDGGVSNQPQHF. CDR3 DNA sequence: TGTGCCAGCACGGACGGCGGGGTGAGCAATCAGCCCCAGCATTTT. Full variable domain (outside the CDR3, taken from reference TRBV28 and TRBJ1-5): DVKVTQSSRYLVKRTGEKVFLECVQDMDHENMFWYRQDPGLGLRLIYFSYDVKMKEKGDIPEGYSVSREKKERFSLILESASTNQTSMYLCASTDGGVSNQPQHFGDGTRLSIL.

The chain is built from TRBV19 and TRBJ2-5; 11 nucleotides align to TRBD2. CDR1 and CDR2 from the germline V gene are LNHDA and SQIVND (reference sequence). The CDR3 spans 15 residues. V lost 5 bases, J lost 3 bases, and 5 bases stayed unmatched. DNA of the CDR3: TGTGCCAGTAGTGGGGGACTAGCGGTGAAAGAGACCCAGTACTTC. It yields the protein CASSGGLAVKETQYF.

A remark on this clone: This same CDR3 is encoded by further DNA sequences in the sample. CDR3 amino acids: CASSRTGMNTEAFF. The CDR3, as DNA: TGTGCCAGCAGCCGGACAGGCATGAACACTGAAGCTTTCTTT. The V and J genes are TRBV7-9 and TRBJ1-1, with 7 bases identical to TRBD1. Per the germline V gene, CDR1 is SEHNR and CDR2 is FQNEAQ (reference sequence). The CDR3 is 14 amino acids. J gave up 0 bases and V 5 bases, and 3 bases lay outside the gene matches.

The V call is TRBV7-6, the J call TRBJ2-1; 8 bases fit TRBD2. The V gene's germline CDR1 is SGHVS and CDR2 FNYEAQ. V lost 0 bases to trimming and J lost 12 bases; unmatched junction nucleotides: 13. This CDR3 has 16 residues. CDR3 amino acids: CASSLAYGGAPNPQFF. DNA for the CDR3: TGTGCCAGCAGCTTAGCTTACGGGGGGGCCCCCAATCCGCAGTTCTTC.

This sequence joins TRBV5-4 and TRBJ1-4, with D hard to call. CDR1 and CDR2 from the germline V gene are SGHNT and YYREEE (reference sequence). The CDR3 has 14 amino acids. V was shortened by 1 base and J by 5 bases, with 9 bases between the two germline ends. The CDR3 loop is CASSLSGKNEKLFF. As DNA, the CDR3 is TGTGCCAGCAGCTTGTCAGGCAAAAATGAAAAACTGTTTTTT. Filled out from reference TRBV5-4 and TRBJ1-4, the complete variable domain reads ETGVTQSPTHLIKTRGQQVTLRCSSQSGHNTVSWYQQALGQGPQFIFQYYREEENGRGNFPPRFSGLQFPNYSSELNVNALELDDSALYLCASSLSGKNEKLFFGSGTQLSVL.

Note on this clone: The junction departs from the called germline gene at one end, perhaps through a read error. The chain has TRBV7-7 and TRBJ2-2, with TRBD1 matching over 9 bases. Germline CDR1 SSHAT, CDR2 FNYEAQ (reference sequence). The CDR3 consists of 15 residues. The CDR3 DNA follows: TGTGCTAGCAGCGATCGGACAGGGGAAACCGGGGAGCTGTTTTTT. This codes for CASSDRTGETGELFF.

The chain carries TRBV2 and TRBJ2-5; D might be TRBD1 or TRBD2, each matching 5 bases. This CDR3 has 17 residues. V was cut by 1 base and J by 2 bases, with 17 bases left in between. The germline CDR1 and CDR2 sequences are SNHLY and FYNNEI. CDR3 loop: CASSEGKGTPPQETQYF. The CDR3 region has the DNA TGTGCCAGCAGTGAAGGAAAAGGGACCCCCCCACAAGAGACCCAGTACTTC.

The chain recombines TRBV7-2 with TRBJ2-1, with a possible D match to TRBD2 (6 bases). Per germline, CDR1 SGHTA and CDR2 FQGNSA. The CDR3 extends over 14 amino acids. V gave up 1 base and J gave up 7 bases, with 11 bases separating them. The CDR3 region has the DNA TGTGCCAGCAGCTTAGGGTTAGGAGGGAATGAGCAGTTCTTC. This gives the protein CASSLGLGGNEQFF.

The J gene is TRBJ2-1, the V gene TRBV7-2; 8 bases are a match to TRBD1. The length of the CDR3 is 15 residues. From germline, CDR1 is SGHTA and CDR2 FQGNSA. Trimming removed 4 bases from V and 3 bases from J; junction bases left unmatched: 5. The CDR3 DNA is TGTGCCAGCAGCTCAAACAGGGGGAGCTACAATGAGCAGTTCTTC. It encodes CASSSNRGSYNEQFF.

V is TRBV5-1 and J is TRBJ2-7; D unclear. The CDR3 is 15 amino acids. The germline V gene encodes CDR1 SGHRS and CDR2 YFSETQ. V dropped 4 bases and J dropped 3 bases, with 17 bases sitting between them. The CDR3 loop reads CASSPRPGQNYEQYF. The CDR3 nucleotides read TGCGCCAGCAGCCCCCGGCCTGGTCAAAACTACGAGCAGTACTTC.

This clone was observed once. Other DNA sequences in this specimen translate into the identical CDR3. The CDR3 spells CASSLTGFTDTQYF. CDR3 DNA: TGTGCCAGCAGCTTAACAGGGTTCACAGATACGCAGTATTTT. The rearrangement uses TRBV7-3 and TRBJ2-3; D not resolved. The germline V gene encodes CDR1 SGHTA and CDR2 FQGTGA. Trimming left V 0 bases short and J 2 bases short, with 6 bases between. The CDR3 has 14 amino acids.

This clone is a singleton in its sample. This chain uses TRBV10-2 with TRBJ2-7; D remains unclear. Per the germline V gene, CDR1 is WSHSY and CDR2 is SAAADI. Deletions cut 8 bases from V and 0 bases from J, with 5 bases between. The CDR3 spans 11 residues. CDR3 sequence (DNA): TGCGCCAGCCGAAGCTCCTACGAGCAGTACTTC. Its protein is CASRSSYEQYF.

A word on this clone: The same CDR3 arises from other DNA sequences in this sample as well. The rearrangement links TRBV6-1 to TRBJ1-1; no clear D. CDR1 and CDR2 from the germline V gene are MNHNS and SASEGT. Trimming stripped 3 bases from V and 6 bases from J, with 5 bases between. The CDR3 is 11 amino acids. As DNA, the CDR3 is TGTGCCAGCAGTGAGAGTCCTGAAGCTTTCTTT. Encoded protein: CASSESPEAFF.

The chain has TRBV29-1 and TRBJ2-7; TRBD2 is a possible D gene (5 bases). V lost 2 bases, J lost 2 bases, and 7 bases lay in between. Germline assignment: CDR1 SQVTM and CDR2 ANQGSEA. CDR3 size: 12 residues. The DNA for the CDR3 is TGCAGCGTTGAACGGGATGCCTACGAGCAGTACTTC. Its protein is CSVERDAYEQYF.